What follows are 30 T cell receptor beta chains derived from one specimen sequenced in a study of cytomegalovirus exposure and HLA in healthy donors (dated by TCRdb to about 2017). Library preparation used the immunoSEQ multiplex PCR assay. A mixture of 60 forward primers for TCR Vbeta segments and 13 reverse primers for TCR Jbeta segments was used in the multiplex PCR. Entries here come from immuneACCESS through TCRdb and include only in-frame sequences with V and J called. Some clones fail to appear in such tables; in the studies checked, an unresolved V gene covers under half of the shortfall, and the cause of the remainder is unknown. The sample table lists around 130,000 clones, around 73% of them with a count of one. Together, the top ten hold about 1.3% of the sample. Sequences were obtained from PBMCs. All receptors come from a man aged 45-60 years in good health and CMV-seronegative.

The V and J genes are TRBV28 and TRBJ1-5, with 9 positions matching TRBD1. This CDR3 has 13 residues. Germline trimming cut 10 bases from V and 3 bases from J; bases unmatched to any gene: 4. The germline V gene encodes CDR1 MDHEN and CDR2 SYDVKM. CDR3 residues: CAIAQGANQPQHF. DNA for the CDR3: TGTGCCATTGCACAGGGGGCCAATCAGCCCCAGCATTTT.

The chain employs TRBV7-8 and TRBJ2-3, with 9 bases identical to TRBD2. Trimming cost V 5 bases and J 0 bases; bases outside gene matches: 9. This CDR3 contains 17 residues. Germline CDR1 is SGHVS and CDR2 is FQNEAQ. As DNA, the CDR3 is TGTGCCAGCAGCCCACCCAGTCTAGCGGGGAGCACAGATACGCAGTATTTT. Translating it yields CASSPPSLAGSTDTQYF.

The chain employs TRBV28 and TRBJ2-1; the match to TRBD2 covers 8 bases. CDR1 MDHEN and CDR2 SYDVKM come from the germline V gene. With V trimmed by 5 bases and J by 7 bases, 7 bases remained unmatched. The CDR3 runs 14 residues. The CDR3 protein is CASSGSGIINEQFF. The CDR3 DNA sequence: TGTGCCAGCAGTGGTAGCGGGATCATAAATGAGCAGTTCTTC. The full variable domain, its missing parts supplied by reference TRBV28 and TRBJ2-1, is DVKVTQSSRYLVKRTGEKVFLECVQDMDHENMFWYRQDPGLGLRLIYFSYDVKMKEKGDIPEGYSVSREKKERFSLILESASTNQTSMYLCASSGSGIINEQFFGPGTRLTVL.

At least ten counts were recorded for this clone. This chain links TRBV5-4 with TRBJ1-1; D remains ambiguous. Germline assignment: CDR1 SGHNT and CDR2 YYREEE (reference sequence). This CDR3 spans 16 amino acids. V shed 4 bases and J shed 0 bases, with 16 bases lying between them. The CDR3 DNA is TGTGCCAGCAGCCCGGAAGGAGGAGGGTTGAACACTGAAGCTTTCTTT. Amino acids: CASSPEGGGLNTEAFF.

The chain employs TRBV4-2 and TRBJ1-1; no clear D gene. The V gene lost 0 bases and the J gene lost 0 bases, with 8 bases spanning the gap. Germline V gene data show CDR1 as LGHNA and CDR2 as YNFKEQ. The CDR3 has 15 amino acids. The CDR3 nucleotides read TGTGCCAGCAGCCAAGATGAGAATTTGAACACTGAAGCTTTCTTT. Protein sequence: CASSQDENLNTEAFF.

In nucleotides, the CDR3 is TGTGCCAGCTCACGGGGGCCTAACTATGGCTACACCTTC. As protein: CASSRGPNYGYTF. V is TRBV18 and J is TRBJ1-2, with D possibly TRBD1 on 6 matching bases. Trimming stripped 4 bases from V and 0 bases from J, with 6 bases between. The CDR3 runs to 13 residues. CDR1 is KGHSH and CDR2 is LQKENI in the germline V gene.

The gene calls are TRBV7-8 and TRBJ2-1; 11 nucleotides line up with TRBD2. With V trimmed by 1 base and J by 4 bases, 0 bases remained unmatched. The V gene's germline CDR1 is SGHVS and CDR2 FQNEAQ. CDR3 length: 15 amino acids. Written as DNA, the CDR3 is TGTGCCAGCAGCTTAGGGACTAGCGGGTACAATGAGCAGTTCTTC. Its protein is CASSLGTSGYNEQFF.

This chain connects TRBV10-2 to TRBJ1-5, with 9 bases aligning to TRBD1. The germline V gene has CDR1 WSHSY and CDR2 SAAADI. The CDR3 runs 13 residues. V lost 8 bases, J lost 4 bases, and 3 bases stayed unmatched. The CDR3 is CASGQGLNQPQHF. CDR3 sequence (DNA): TGCGCCAGCGGACAGGGGTTAAATCAGCCCCAGCATTTT.

The V and J genes are TRBV27 and TRBJ1-2; 8 nucleotides match TRBD1. Unmatched junction bases numbered 5, after V lost 5 bases and J lost 6 bases. Germline V gene lookup returns CDR1 MNHEY and CDR2 SMNVEV (reference sequence). CDR3 size: 13 residues. CDR3 sequence (DNA): TGTGCCAGCAGTACACGACAGGGGAATGGCTACACCTTC. Its translation: CASSTRQGNGYTF.

The chain carries TRBV28 and TRBJ1-5; maybe TRBD1 (5 bases). Germline CDR1 MDHEN, CDR2 SYDVKM. Trimming removed 5 bases from V and 6 bases from J, with 8 bases in between. CDR3 length equals 12 residues. CDR3 bases: TGTGCCAGCAGTAAGCAGGGTCAGCCCCAGCATTTT. Its protein product is CASSKQGQPQHF.

The chain joins TRBV4-1 to TRBJ2-2, with D tentatively TRBD2 (5 bases). The V end was cut by 4 bases, the J end by 3 bases, with 15 bases between. This CDR3 contains 16 residues. Germline V gives CDR1 MGHRA, CDR2 YSYEKL. The chain's CDR3 is CASSRQITGDTGELFF. In DNA form, the CDR3 reads TGCGCCAGCAGCCGCCAAATAACCGGGGACACCGGGGAGCTGTTTTTT.

The rearrangement links TRBV4-1 to TRBJ1-1; D call uncertain. Germline V lookup: CDR1 MGHRA, CDR2 YSYEKL. The V end lost 1 base, the J end lost 1 base, and 4 bases lay between the germline ends. The CDR3 contains 13 residues. DNA of the CDR3: TGCGCCAGCAGCCAAGGTCAGAACACTGAAGCTTTCTTT. Translating gives CASSQGQNTEAFF.

The chain has TRBV27 and TRBJ1-2; TRBD1 matches 8 bases. From germline, CDR1 is MNHEY and CDR2 SMNVEV (reference sequence). V shed 4 bases, J shed 4 bases, and the junction held 8 bases outside the gene matches. The CDR3 covers 15 residues. The CDR3 nucleotides are TGTGCCAGCAGTTCCGGACAGGGAGGGGGCTATGGCTACACCTTC. Translated: CASSSGQGGGYGYTF.

The chain is built from TRBV2 and TRBJ1-5; D possibly corresponds to TRBD1 (6 bases). Germline values: CDR1 SNHLY, CDR2 FYNNEI. The CDR3 loop spans 14 amino acids. Trimming left V 6 bases short and J 1 base short, with 10 bases between. The CDR3 nucleotides read TGTGCCAGCAGGGGGGCAGGGAGCAATCAGCCCCAGCATTTT. Translation gives CASRGAGSNQPQHF. Drawing the rest from reference TRBV2 and TRBJ1-5, the complete variable domain is EPEVTQTPSHQVTQMGQEVILRCVPISNHLYFYWYRQILGQKVEFLVSFYNNEISEKSEIFDDQFSVERPDGSNFTLKIRSTKLEDSAMYFCASRGAGSNQPQHFGDGTRLSIL.

In this sample, this clone turned up a few times. The V call is TRBV25-1, the J call TRBJ2-1, with D tentatively TRBD2 (5 bases). The CDR3 contains 12 residues. V dropped 1 base and J dropped 7 bases, with 5 bases sitting between them. The germline CDR1 and CDR2 sequences are MGHDK and SYGVNS. The CDR3 DNA sequence: TGTGCCAGCAGTGAATTAGCGAATGAGCAGTTCTTC. Residues: CASSELANEQFF. The whole variable domain, remainder taken from reference TRBV25-1 and TRBJ2-1, is EADIYQTPRYLVIGTGKKITLECSQTMGHDKMYWYQQDPGMELHLIHYSYGVNSTEKGDLSSESTVSRIRTEHFPLTLESARPSHTSQYLCASSELANEQFFGPGTRLTVL.

The CDR3 sequence is CASSPPGTGNYGYTF. Written as DNA, the CDR3 is TGCGCCAGCAGCCCCCCCGGGACAGGGAACTATGGCTACACCTTC. V usage is TRBV4-1 and J usage is TRBJ1-2, with 9 nucleotides matching TRBD1. The V gene end was trimmed by 4 bases and the J gene end by 2 bases; junction bases not matched to a gene: 5. Looked up from germline, CDR1 is MGHRA and CDR2 is YSYEKL. CDR3 length equals 15 residues.

This clone has a single count. This chain connects TRBV29-1 to TRBJ2-5; a weak D match, TRBD2 (5 bases). The CDR3 has 12 residues. The germline V and J ends were trimmed by 7 bases and 2 bases, with 11 bases remaining between them. CDR1 is SQVTM, CDR2 ANQGSEA, per germline. CDR3 in amino acids: CSALGLQETQYF. The CDR3 DNA sequence: TGCAGCGCCCTCGGACTTCAAGAGACCCAGTACTTC.

This chain joins TRBV27 and TRBJ2-2, with 11 positions matching TRBD1. The germline V gene encodes CDR1 MNHEY and CDR2 SMNVEV (reference sequence). CDR3 length: 16 amino acids. J gave up 4 bases and V 5 bases, and 6 bases lay outside the gene matches. In DNA, the CDR3 is TGTGCCAGCAGTCCGTGGACAGGGGGCGGCACCGGGGAGCTGTTTTTT. Protein sequence: CASSPWTGGGTGELFF.

This clone was counted between two and nine times. The V gene is TRBV2, the J gene TRBJ1-4; D remains unclear. Trimming shortened V by 3 bases and J by 5 bases, and 4 bases separated the two germline ends. CDR3 length equals 12 residues. The germline V gene encodes CDR1 SNHLY and CDR2 FYNNEI. CDR3 protein: CASSDRNEKLFF. As DNA, the CDR3 is TGTGCCAGCAGTGACAGGAATGAAAAACTGTTTTTT.

The chain employs TRBV10-3 and TRBJ2-3, with 12 bases lining up with TRBD2. The germline gives CDR1 ENHRY, CDR2 SYGVKD. This CDR3 has 14 amino acids. Germline trimming cut 6 bases from V and 5 bases from J; bases unmatched to any gene: 3. The DNA of the CDR3 is TGTGCCATCAGGACTAGCGGGAGTCGAGATACGCAGTATTTT. Translating gives CAIRTSGSRDTQYF.

This clone was found once. CDR3 protein: CASSLGFRDQPQHF. In nucleotides, the CDR3 is TGTGCCAGCAGCTTAGGTTTCAGGGATCAGCCCCAGCATTTT. V and J are TRBV7-2 and TRBJ1-5, with D possibly matching TRBD1 (5 bases). Germline CDR1 and CDR2: SGHTA and FQGNSA. Trimming removed 1 base from V and 5 bases from J, with 9 bases in between. The CDR3 has 14 amino acids.

This chain uses TRBV6-1 with TRBJ2-7, with 7 bases matching TRBD2. CDR1 is MNHNS, CDR2 SASEGT, per germline. V lost 5 bases to trimming and J lost 1 base; unmatched junction nucleotides: 8. The CDR3 is 15 amino acids. The CDR3 DNA follows: TGTGCCAGCAGTTGGGAGGGACTGAGGTCCTACGAGCAGTACTTC. Translated: CASSWEGLRSYEQYF.

This clone is a singleton in its sample. J is TRBJ2-1 and V is TRBV19; the match to TRBD2 covers 8 bases. V trimming: 6 bases; J trimming: 6 bases; junction bases outside the gene matches: 10. This CDR3 is 15 amino acids long. Germline V gene lookup returns CDR1 LNHDA and CDR2 SQIVND (reference sequence). The CDR3 spells CASRQGTSLSNEQFF. Written as DNA, the CDR3 is TGTGCCAGTAGGCAAGGGACTAGTTTGAGCAATGAGCAGTTCTTC.

This rearrangement joins TRBV5-4 to TRBJ2-5; TRBD2 is a possible D gene (7 bases). Trimming cost V 7 bases and J 5 bases, with 18 bases left between them. The germline V gene encodes CDR1 SGHNT and CDR2 YYREEE (reference sequence). The CDR3 has 14 residues. CDR3 nucleotide sequence: TGTGCCAGCGCACCACAGGGAGGGTTGGAGACCCAGTACTTC. This codes for CASAPQGGLETQYF.

This clone was found once. The rearrangement uses TRBV2 and TRBJ2-2; D possibly corresponds to TRBD2 (5 bases). Germline-derived CDR1 and CDR2 are SNHLY and FYNNEI. This CDR3 has 20 residues. The V and J ends lost 4 bases and 2 bases respectively, with 26 bases between them. CDR3 bases: TGTGCCAGCAGTGTTCCCCCAGACGGACTTAAAAATTCTAACACCGGGGAGCTGTTTTTT. This translates into CASSVPPDGLKNSNTGELFF.

This clone has just a few counts. The chain is built from TRBV2 and TRBJ1-1; D not resolved. V lost 1 base and J 3 bases, leaving 6 bases between the germline ends. The CDR3 is made up of 13 amino acids. Germline V gene sequence: CDR1 SNHLY, CDR2 FYNNEI. The DNA of the CDR3 is TGTGCCAGCAGTGAAGAAGCGCACACTGAAGCTTTCTTT. Residues: CASSEEAHTEAFF.

This clone has only a few counts. The chain employs TRBV7-2 and TRBJ2-1; a possible D gene is TRBD1 (5 bases). The CDR3 has 14 amino acids. V dropped 2 bases and J dropped 10 bases, with 15 bases sitting between them. Germline CDR1 reads SGHTA; CDR2 reads FQGNSA. The CDR3 sequence is CASSLQLPQGEQFF. CDR3 nucleotide sequence: TGTGCCAGCAGCTTACAACTCCCGCAGGGAGAGCAGTTCTTC.

The V call is TRBV14, the J call TRBJ1-3; no definite D call. The CDR3 is 12 amino acids. Germline V gene data show CDR1 as SGHDN and CDR2 as FVKESK. V was shortened by 0 bases and J by 10 bases, with 7 bases between the two germline ends. The CDR3 is CASSQEGRTIYF. The CDR3 nucleotides read TGTGCCAGCAGCCAAGAAGGGAGGACCATATATTTT.

The rearrangement joins TRBV5-1 to TRBJ1-1; 8 bases match TRBD1. Trimming at V came to 7 bases and at J to 4 bases, leaving 9 bases not matched to a gene. The CDR3 totals 14 residues. The germline gives CDR1 SGHRS, CDR2 YFSETQ. CDR3 nucleotide sequence: TGCGCCAGCTCTCAGGGGGCGTCGGGCACTGAAGCTTTCTTT. This translates into CASSQGASGTEAFF.

The chain recombines TRBV6-5 with TRBJ2-1, with 8 nucleotides matching TRBD2. This CDR3 has 14 amino acids. The germline gives CDR1 MNHEY, CDR2 SVGAGI. The V segment lost 6 bases and the J segment 4 bases; nucleotides outside the gene matches: 5. The CDR3 here is CASSSGGGYNEQFF. The CDR3 DNA follows: TGTGCCAGCAGCTCGGGAGGGGGTTACAATGAGCAGTTCTTC.